These 32 T cell receptor beta chains were all obtained from the same sample, sequenced in a study of blood T cell repertoires in COVID-19. Repertoires were generated with immunoSEQ multiplex PCR, while TCRdb's copy carries only in-frame clones and drops some. The repertoire holds some 68,000 clones, about 90% seen once, with less than 0.6% in the top ten. Sequenced input: peripheral blood. The receptors were sampled from a man aged 50 or older with COVID-19, enrolled during active disease.

This sequence joins TRBV18 and TRBJ2-1; maybe TRBD2 (5 bases). The V end lost 4 bases, the J end lost 0 bases, and 13 bases lay between the germline ends. From germline, CDR1 is KGHSH and CDR2 LQKENI. The length of the CDR3 is 16 residues. The CDR3: CASSRAWESSYNEQFF. CDR3 nucleotides: TGTGCCAGCTCACGGGCCTGGGAGAGCTCCTACAATGAGCAGTTCTTC.

The chain carries TRBV7-2 and TRBJ2-7; perhaps TRBD2 as D (5 bases). Germline V CDR1 and CDR2: SGHTA, FQGNSA. CDR3 size: 14 residues. Trimming left V 3 bases short and J 2 bases short, with 11 bases between. The CDR3 loop is CASSFASPAYEQYF. In DNA form, the CDR3 reads TGTGCCAGCAGCTTTGCTAGCCCCGCCTACGAGCAGTACTTC.

V is TRBV24-1 and J is TRBJ2-1; 7 nucleotides align to TRBD2. Germline CDR1 and CDR2: KGHDR and SFDVKD. The CDR3 runs 15 residues. Trimming cost V 4 bases and J 3 bases; bases outside gene matches: 5. CDR3 sequence (DNA): TGTGCCACCAGTGACTCACGGGACTACTACAATGAGCAGTTCTTC. Encoded protein: CATSDSRDYYNEQFF.

This clone was seen only once. CDR3 coding DNA: TGTGCCAGCAGCCAAGTGTGGGCAGGCGAGACTAGCGGGAGAAGTGCAGATACGCAGTATTTT. It yields the protein CASSQVWAGETSGRSADTQYF. The genes are TRBV4-2 and TRBJ2-3; 12 bases agree with TRBD2. Trimming at V came to 1 base and at J to 4 bases, leaving 18 bases not matched to a gene. CDR1 is LGHNA and CDR2 is YNFKEQ in the germline V gene. The length of the CDR3 is 21 residues.

This chain links TRBV2 with TRBJ2-7; 9 nucleotides agree with TRBD2. Germline CDR1 SNHLY, CDR2 FYNNEI. With V trimmed by 4 bases and J by 0 bases, 1 base remained unmatched. The CDR3 runs to 14 residues. CDR3 sequence: CASSGTSVSYEQYF. The CDR3 nucleotides read TGTGCCAGCAGTGGGACTAGCGTCTCCTACGAGCAGTACTTC.

The CDR3 spells CASSVLGGGTDTQYF. The CDR3 coding sequence is TGTGCCAGCAGCGTGTTAGGGGGCGGGACAGATACGCAGTATTTT. This chain joins TRBV9 and TRBJ2-3; TRBD1 matches 7 bases. The CDR3 is made up of 15 amino acids. The junction had 6 bases not matched to a gene; V was cut back by 2 bases and J by 3 bases. The V gene's germline CDR1 is SGDLS and CDR2 YYNGEE.

This sequence joins TRBV7-8 and TRBJ2-1; tentative D call: TRBD2 (5 bases). The CDR3 spans 15 residues. Per the germline V gene, CDR1 is SGHVS and CDR2 is FQNEAQ. V lost 1 base and J lost 8, with 15 bases in between. The CDR3 DNA reads TGTGCCAGCAGCTTAGGGCTAGCCAGGCGCGATGAGCAGTTCTTC. Its translation: CASSLGLARRDEQFF.

CDR3 loop: CAWSREKSGNTIYF. DNA of the CDR3: TGTGCCTGGAGCCGGGAGAAATCTGGAAACACCATATATTTT. The chain uses TRBV30 and TRBJ1-3; D is unclear. The V end lost 3 bases, the J end lost 1 base, and 10 bases lay between the germline ends. The germline V gene encodes CDR1 GTSNPN and CDR2 SVGIG (reference sequence). The CDR3 extends over 14 amino acids.

This sequence joins TRBV28 and TRBJ1-1; D call uncertain. The ends were cut back, 2 bases at V and 4 bases at J, with 8 bases in the middle. Germline CDR1 MDHEN, CDR2 SYDVKM. CDR3 length: 13 residues. The CDR3 region is CASSLPAVTEAFF. CDR3 coding DNA: TGTGCCAGCAGTTTACCGGCGGTCACTGAAGCTTTCTTT.

The V and J genes are TRBV2 and TRBJ2-5, with TRBD2 identical over 7 bases. CDR3 length equals 15 residues. CDR1 SNHLY and CDR2 FYNNEI come from the germline V gene. The ends lost 6 bases at V and 5 bases at J; junction bases unmatched: 12. CDR3 nucleotide sequence: TGTGCCAGCAGCCCCGGGGGGATGAGAACGGAGACCCAGTACTTC. This gives the protein CASSPGGMRTETQYF.

J is TRBJ2-6 and V is TRBV18, with D perhaps matching TRBD2 (6 bases). Germline CDR1 is KGHSH and CDR2 is LQKENI. The ends were cut back, 4 bases at V and 1 base at J, with 17 bases in the middle. The CDR3 has 18 residues. CDR3 residues: CASSLREEMGSGANVLTF. The CDR3 DNA reads as TGTGCCAGCTCACTGAGGGAGGAGATGGGATCTGGGGCCAACGTCCTGACTTTC.

This rearrangement joins TRBV6-2 or TRBV6-3 to TRBJ2-1; 8 positions match TRBD2. V was clipped by 6 bases and J by 7 bases; unmatched bases: 8. Germline lookup yields CDR1 MNHEY and CDR2 SVGEGT. CDR3 size: 14 residues. The chain's CDR3 is CASSGGGPWNEQFF. The CDR3 nucleotides read TGTGCCAGCAGCGGGGGGGGGCCTTGGAATGAGCAGTTCTTC.

The chain links TRBV5-1 to TRBJ1-5; TRBD1 matches at 8 bases. There are 14 residues in the CDR3. The germline gives CDR1 SGHRS, CDR2 YFSETQ. Losses at the gene ends were 3 bases for V and 4 bases for J; bases not matched to a gene: 3. The DNA of the CDR3 is TGCGCCAGCAGCTCACAGGGGGGGAATCAGCCCCAGCATTTT. It specifies CASSSQGGNQPQHF.

About this clone itself: In this CDR3 the conserved last residue, phenylalanine or tryptophan, is missing, so a read error is likely. The limits of the CDR3 on the DNA are not certain, so only TCRdb's listed CDR3 is given. This chain connects TRBV7-9 to TRBJ1-2; the table's TRBD1 call for D was not verified on the DNA. The length of the CDR3 is 11 amino acids, counting both ends. Looked up from germline, CDR1 is SEHNR and CDR2 is FQNEAQ (reference sequence). This chain's CDR3 is CASSFRDSFDL.

The V call is TRBV5-1, the J call TRBJ2-1; 8 positions match TRBD2. Germline V CDR1 and CDR2: SGHRS, YFSETQ. With 3 bases clipped from V and 5 bases from J, the junction kept 7 bases outside the gene matches. The CDR3 contains 15 residues. In DNA form, the CDR3 reads TGCGCCAGCAGCTGGAGCGGGAGAACCGACAATGAGCAGTTCTTC. Encoded protein: CASSWSGRTDNEQFF.

The chain combines TRBV6-1 with TRBJ2-5, with a possible D match to TRBD2 (5 bases). The CDR3 spans 13 residues. Trimming cost V 2 bases and J 7 bases, with 11 bases left between them. Germline CDR1 MNHNS, CDR2 SASEGT. CDR3 loop: CASSESSWRTQYF. The CDR3 nucleotides read TGTGCCAGCAGTGAATCTAGCTGGCGGACCCAGTACTTC.

This clone was seen only a few times. The genes are TRBV6-2 or TRBV6-3 and TRBJ2-1; TRBD2 agrees at 14 bases. The J segment lost 8 bases and the V segment lost 2 bases, leaving 8 bases of the junction unmatched. Germline lookup yields CDR1 MNHEY and CDR2 SVGEGT. The CDR3 loop spans 17 amino acids. The CDR3 sequence: CASSYPLGLAGADEQFF. In DNA, the CDR3 is TGTGCCAGCAGTTACCCGCTGGGACTAGCGGGAGCCGATGAGCAGTTCTTC.

This clone showed up just a few times. The chain joins TRBV15 to TRBJ1-3; TRBD1 is a possible D gene (6 bases). V lost 9 bases to trimming and J lost 4 bases, with 19 bases between them. This CDR3 has 15 residues. From germline, CDR1 is LNHNV and CDR2 YYDKDF (reference sequence). This chain's CDR3 is CATQAQQGTGNTIYF. In DNA, the CDR3 is TGTGCCACACAGGCCCAACAGGGAACCGGAAACACCATATATTTT.

This chain uses TRBV7-2 with TRBJ1-2, with D maybe TRBD1 (6 bases). The CDR3 has 15 residues. In germline, CDR1 is SGHTA, CDR2 FQGNSA. V was trimmed by 5 bases and J by 1 base, leaving 14 bases between them. The CDR3 coding sequence is TGTGCCAGCAGCCGCGAGGGGGGGATTAACTATGGCTACACCTTC. Translated: CASSREGGINYGYTF.

The rearrangement links TRBV7-2 to TRBJ1-6, with 10 nucleotides matching TRBD1. Germline values: CDR1 SGHTA, CDR2 FQGNSA. Trimming at V came to 6 bases and at J to 10 bases, leaving 9 bases not matched to a gene. This CDR3 region has 15 residues. In DNA form, the CDR3 reads TGTGCCAGCAGTTCCCTGGGGACAGGGGTATCACCCCTCCACTTT. It is translated as CASSSLGTGVSPLHF.

V and J are TRBV6-1 and TRBJ2-5; D possibly corresponds to TRBD2 (6 bases). The CDR3 has 14 amino acids. Per germline, CDR1 MNHNS and CDR2 SASEGT. V was trimmed by 2 bases and J by 10 bases, leaving 17 bases between them. CDR3 bases: TGTGCCAGCAGTGAAACGGTGGGAGTGGGGGGCCAGTACTTC. Amino acids: CASSETVGVGGQYF.

The genes are TRBV20-1 and TRBJ1-4; D is uncertain. Germline V gene data show CDR1 as DFQATT and CDR2 as SNEGSKA (reference sequence). The V and J ends lost 0 bases and 16 bases respectively, with 12 bases between them. This CDR3 is 11 amino acids long. CDR3 amino acids: CSARDGPKEFF. CDR3 DNA: TGCAGTGCTAGAGATGGGCCCAAGGAGTTTTTT.

This sequence joins TRBV29-1 and TRBJ1-1, with a weak D call TRBD1 (6 bases). CDR3 size: 15 residues. Deletions cut 7 bases from V and 5 bases from J, with 23 bases between. Germline lookup yields CDR1 SQVTM and CDR2 ANQGSEA. The CDR3 nucleotides are TGCAGCGGCGGGGGAGGGGGGACGGCTGAAACTGAAGCTTTCTTT. It translates to CSGGGGGTAETEAFF. Full variable domain (missing parts from reference TRBV29-1 and TRBJ1-1): SAVISQKPSRDICQRGTSLTIQCQVDSQVTMMFWYRQQPGQSLTLIATANQGSEATYESGFVIDKFPISRPNLTFSTLTVSNMSPEDSSIYLCSGGGGGTAETEAFFGQGTRLTVV.

The chain joins TRBV7-8 to TRBJ2-5, with D possibly TRBD2 on 6 matching bases. The CDR3 is 16 residues long. Per germline, CDR1 SGHVS and CDR2 FQNEAQ. V dropped 0 bases and J dropped 9 bases, with 20 bases sitting between them. The CDR3 DNA sequence: TGTGCCAGCAGCTTAGCTAGGTTTAACGAAGGGGAGGCCCAGTACTTC. Encoded protein: CASSLARFNEGEAQYF. Based on the CDR3 plus reference TRBV7-8 and TRBJ2-5, the full variable domain is GAGVSQSPRYKVAKRGQDVALRCDPISGHVSLFWYQQALGQGPEFLTYFQNEAQLDKSGLPSDRFFAERPEGSVSTLKIQRTQQEDSAVYLCASSLARFNEGEAQYFGPGTRLLVL.

This chain connects TRBV5-1 to TRBJ2-7; 10 positions match TRBD2. J was trimmed by 3 bases and V by 4 bases; bases with no gene match: 4. Germline V gene data show CDR1 as SGHRS and CDR2 as YFSETQ. This CDR3 is 14 amino acids long. CDR3 sequence reads: CASSPRTSGYEQYF. The CDR3 coding sequence is TGCGCCAGCAGCCCTAGGACTAGCGGCTACGAGCAGTACTTC.

About this clone itself: A read error may account for a junction end that differs from germline. V is TRBV3-1 (or the pseudogene TRBV3-2) and J is TRBJ2-7; possibly TRBD1 for D (6 bases). The germline CDR1 and CDR2 sequences are LGHDT and YNNKEL (reference sequence). The CDR3 is 16 amino acids. This chain's CDR3 is CASSQASAGETYGQYF. The CDR3 DNA sequence: TGTGCCAGCAGCCAAGCGTCGGCAGGGGAGACCTACGGGCAGTACTTC.

The chain is built from TRBV5-8 and TRBJ1-3; TRBD1 matches 7 bases. J gave up 5 bases and V 0 bases, and 2 bases lay outside the gene matches. This CDR3 is built from 14 residues. CDR1 is SGHTS and CDR2 is YDEGEE in the germline V gene. Written as DNA, the CDR3 is TGTGCCAGCAGCTTGGGACAGGGCCGAAACACCATATATTTT. Protein sequence: CASSLGQGRNTIYF.

The rearrangement links TRBV10-3 to TRBJ2-5; possible D gene TRBD2, 5 bases. The CDR3 has 16 amino acids. The V gene lost 0 bases and the J gene lost 2 bases, with 13 bases spanning the gap. Germline V CDR1 and CDR2: ENHRY, SYGVKD. The CDR3 protein is CAISESVIASQETQYF. CDR3 DNA sequence: TGTGCCATCAGTGAGTCGGTGATAGCGAGTCAAGAGACCCAGTACTTC.

This chain links TRBV9 with TRBJ2-2; 10 nucleotides match TRBD1. The V gene end was trimmed by 4 bases and the J gene end by 10 bases; junction bases not matched to a gene: 10. Germline V CDR1 and CDR2: SGDLS, YYNGEE. The CDR3 runs 15 residues. In DNA, the CDR3 is TGTGCCAGCAGCATAAGCGGGACAGGGGAAGCGGAGCTGTTTTTT. As protein: CASSISGTGEAELFF.

This chain uses TRBV7-3 with TRBJ2-1; tentative D call: TRBD2 (6 bases). The CDR3 loop spans 16 amino acids. Germline CDR1 SGHTA, CDR2 FQGTGA. V was pared by 2 bases and J by 2 bases, with 13 bases between. Written as DNA, the CDR3 is TGTGCCAGCAGCTTACAAGGCGGGGTCCCCTACAATGAGCAGTTCTTC. It specifies CASSLQGGVPYNEQFF.

V usage is TRBV4-2 and J usage is TRBJ2-5; D not certain. The V gene's germline CDR1 is LGHNA and CDR2 YNFKEQ. The CDR3 is made up of 13 amino acids. V lost 0 bases to trimming and J lost 5 bases, with 7 bases between them. Here the CDR3 DNA reads TGTGCCAGCAGCCAAGATCACCGGGAGACCCAGTACTTC. Protein product: CASSQDHRETQYF.

The V and J genes are TRBV29-1 and TRBJ1-1; 9 positions match TRBD1. The trim removed 7 bases at V and 0 bases at J, leaving 6 bases unmatched. The CDR3 is 14 amino acids. Germline V gives CDR1 SQVTM, CDR2 ANQGSEA. The CDR3 sequence is CSATGQGMNTEAFF. CDR3 nucleotides: TGCAGCGCCACCGGACAGGGGATGAACACTGAAGCTTTCTTT.